Reported below is one T cell receptor beta chain. Its antigen is unidentified. In germline, CDR1 is SNHLY, CDR2 FYNNEI. After removal of 6 bases from V and 3 bases from J, the junction contained 6 bases not matched to a gene. The length of the CDR3 is 14 residues. The record originates from a study of blood T cells in healthy people across ages. A J-beta primer mix and a sample-barcoded 5' primer were used in a second PCR of about 7 to 12 cycles. TCRdb reprocessed the 5' RACE reads via MiXCR and lists one record per CDR3 protein. The table shows approximately 2,000,000 distinct CDR3 sequences, with 39% occurring only once. Every donor gave roughly 9.2 milliliters of peripheral blood. Study-wide results and caveats: Higher diversity, along with more naive CD4+ cells, distinguished long-lived donors from aged donors. When one million T cells were used, diversity estimates were thought to be underestimates.

Sequencing was done on a sample of blood. This clonotype was sampled from a human donor in good health. The gene calls are TRBV2 and TRBJ1-1; TRBD1 aligns across 8 bases. The CDR3 DNA is TGTGCCAGCAGAGCGACAGGGGAGCACACTGAAGCTTTCTTT. Translating gives CASRATGEHTEAFF. The variable domain in full, completed from reference TRBV2 and TRBJ1-1, reads EPEVTQTPSHQVTQMGQEVILRCVPISNHLYFYWYRQILGQKVEFLVSFYNNEISEKSEIFDDQFSVERPDGSNFTLKIRSTKLEDSAMYFCASRATGEHTEAFFGQGTRLTVV.